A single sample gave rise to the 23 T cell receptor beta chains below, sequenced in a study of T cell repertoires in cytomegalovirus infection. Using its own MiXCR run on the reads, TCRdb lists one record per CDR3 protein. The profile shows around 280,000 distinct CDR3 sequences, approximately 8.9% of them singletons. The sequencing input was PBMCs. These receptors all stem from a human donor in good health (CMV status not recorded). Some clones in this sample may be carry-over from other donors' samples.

The CDR3 loop reads CASSSRGAGLTDTQYF. Written as DNA, the CDR3 is TGTGCCAGCAGTTCTAGGGGAGCGGGGCTCACAGATACGCAGTATTTT. The V and J genes are TRBV27 and TRBJ2-3, with 7 bases fitting TRBD2. V was pared by 4 bases and J by 2 bases, with 9 bases of the junction left unmatched. This CDR3 comprises 16 residues. Looked up from germline, CDR1 is MNHEY and CDR2 is SMNVEV (reference sequence).

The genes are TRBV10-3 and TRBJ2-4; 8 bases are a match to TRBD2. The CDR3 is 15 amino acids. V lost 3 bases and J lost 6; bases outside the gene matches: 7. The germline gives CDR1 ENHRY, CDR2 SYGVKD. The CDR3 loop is CAISDLGGARNIQYF. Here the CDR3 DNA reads TGTGCCATCAGTGACCTCGGGGGGGCGAGAAACATTCAGTACTTC.

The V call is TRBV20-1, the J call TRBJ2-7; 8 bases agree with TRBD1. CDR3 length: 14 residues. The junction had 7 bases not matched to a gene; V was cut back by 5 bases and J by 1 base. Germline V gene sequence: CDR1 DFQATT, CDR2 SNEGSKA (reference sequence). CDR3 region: CSAPSGGRSYEQYF. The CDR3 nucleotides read TGCAGTGCTCCCTCAGGGGGCCGGTCCTACGAGCAGTACTTC.

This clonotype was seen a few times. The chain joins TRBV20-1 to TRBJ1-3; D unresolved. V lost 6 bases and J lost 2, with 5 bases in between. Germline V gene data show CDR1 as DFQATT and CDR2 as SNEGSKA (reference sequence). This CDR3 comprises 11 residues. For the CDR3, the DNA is TGCAGTGCACAGACTGGAAACACCATATATTTT. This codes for CSAQTGNTIYF.

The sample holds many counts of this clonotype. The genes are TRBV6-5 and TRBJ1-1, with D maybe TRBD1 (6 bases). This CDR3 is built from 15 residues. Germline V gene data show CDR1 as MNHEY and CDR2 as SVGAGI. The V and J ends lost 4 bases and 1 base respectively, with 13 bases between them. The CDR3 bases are TGTGCCAGCAGTTGGCTCAGACAGGAGAACACTGAAGCTTTCTTT. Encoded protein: CASSWLRQENTEAFF.

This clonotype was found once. The CDR3: CASRFMINEQFF. CDR3 coding DNA: TGTGCTAGTAGGTTCATGATCAATGAGCAGTTCTTC. The gene calls are TRBV12-5 and TRBJ2-1; no definite D call. The CDR3 extends over 12 amino acids. Germline V gene lookup returns CDR1 LGHNT and CDR2 FRNRAP. V gave up 8 bases and J gave up 6 bases, with 11 bases separating them. Together with reference TRBV12-5 and TRBJ2-1, the CDR3 gives the full variable domain: DARVTQTPRHKVTEMGQEVTMRCQPILGHNTVFWYRQTMMQGLELLAYFRNRAPLDDSGMPKDRFSAEMPDATLATLKIQPSEPRDSAVYFCASRFMINEQFFGPGTRLTVL.

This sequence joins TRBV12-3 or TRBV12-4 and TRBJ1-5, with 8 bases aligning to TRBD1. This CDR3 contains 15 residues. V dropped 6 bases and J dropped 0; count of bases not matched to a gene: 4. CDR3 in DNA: TGTGCCAGCAGACCAGGACAGGGTAGCAATCAGCCCCAGCATTTT. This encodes CASRPGQGSNQPQHF.

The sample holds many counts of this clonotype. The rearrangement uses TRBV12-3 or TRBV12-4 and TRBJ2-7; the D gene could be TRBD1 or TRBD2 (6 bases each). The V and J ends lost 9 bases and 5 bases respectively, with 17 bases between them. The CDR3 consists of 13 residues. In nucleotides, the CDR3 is TGTGCCAGTTGTGGGGGGCAATCTGACGAGCAGTACTTC. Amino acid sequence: CASCGGQSDEQYF.

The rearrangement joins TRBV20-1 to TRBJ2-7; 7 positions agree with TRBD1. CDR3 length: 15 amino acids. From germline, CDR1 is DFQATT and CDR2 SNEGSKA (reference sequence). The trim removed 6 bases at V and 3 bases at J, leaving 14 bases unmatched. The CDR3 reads CSAGDSVAFNYEQYF. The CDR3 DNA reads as TGCAGTGCCGGGGACAGCGTGGCCTTCAACTACGAGCAGTACTTC.

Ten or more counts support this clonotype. This CDR3 reads CASSQDQGWRARSPLHF. CDR3 nucleotides: TGTGCCAGCAGCCAAGACCAGGGGTGGAGGGCGCGTTCACCCCTCCACTTT. The gene calls are TRBV14 and TRBJ1-6; possibly TRBD1 for D (6 bases). The CDR3 consists of 17 residues. V dropped 0 bases and J dropped 9 bases, with 18 bases sitting between them. Germline-derived CDR1 and CDR2 are SGHDN and FVKESK.

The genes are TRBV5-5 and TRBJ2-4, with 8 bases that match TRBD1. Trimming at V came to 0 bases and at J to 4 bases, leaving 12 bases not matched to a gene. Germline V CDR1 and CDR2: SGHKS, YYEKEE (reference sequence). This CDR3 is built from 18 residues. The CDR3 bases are TGTGCCAGCAGCTTGGATCGTAGGCGACAGGGGCCGAAAAACATTCAGTACTTC. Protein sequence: CASSLDRRRQGPKNIQYF.

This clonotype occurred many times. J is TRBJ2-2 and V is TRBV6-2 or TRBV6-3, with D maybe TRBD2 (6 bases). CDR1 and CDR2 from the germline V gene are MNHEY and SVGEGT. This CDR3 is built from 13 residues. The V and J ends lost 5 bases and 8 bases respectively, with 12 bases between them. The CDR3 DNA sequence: TGTGCCAGCAGTCGGGACTTACTTGGGGAGCTGTTTTTT. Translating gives CASSRDLLGELFF.

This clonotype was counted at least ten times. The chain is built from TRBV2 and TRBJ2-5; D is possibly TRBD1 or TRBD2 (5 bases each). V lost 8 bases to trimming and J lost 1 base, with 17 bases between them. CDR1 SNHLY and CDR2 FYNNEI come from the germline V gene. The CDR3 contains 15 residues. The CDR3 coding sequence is TGTGCCAGCTCGAGGGCAGGGAACCCCCAAGAGACCCAGTACTTC. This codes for CASSRAGNPQETQYF.

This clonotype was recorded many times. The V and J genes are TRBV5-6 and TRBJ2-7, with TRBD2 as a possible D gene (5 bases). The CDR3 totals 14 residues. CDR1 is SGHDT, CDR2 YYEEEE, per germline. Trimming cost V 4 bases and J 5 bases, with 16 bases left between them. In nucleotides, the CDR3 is TGTGCCAGCAGCCCTACCCGGGGTTGGGACGAGCAGTACGTC. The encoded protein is CASSPTRGWDEQYV.

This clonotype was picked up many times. The CDR3 loop reads CSANFQPQHF. The CDR3 DNA reads TGCAGTGCCAACTTTCAGCCCCAGCATTTT. The chain is built from TRBV20-1 and TRBJ1-5, with unresolved D. The CDR3 is 10 residues long. Germline V lookup: CDR1 DFQATT, CDR2 SNEGSKA (reference sequence). Trimming took 6 bases from V and 6 from J, leaving 6 bases between them.

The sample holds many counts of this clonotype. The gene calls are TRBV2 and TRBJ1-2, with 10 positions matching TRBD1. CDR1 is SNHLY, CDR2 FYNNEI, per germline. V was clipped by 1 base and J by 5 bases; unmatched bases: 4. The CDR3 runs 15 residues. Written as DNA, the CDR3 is TGTGCCAGCAGTGAAGGTCCGGGACAGGGGTATGGCTACACCTTC. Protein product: CASSEGPGQGYGYTF.

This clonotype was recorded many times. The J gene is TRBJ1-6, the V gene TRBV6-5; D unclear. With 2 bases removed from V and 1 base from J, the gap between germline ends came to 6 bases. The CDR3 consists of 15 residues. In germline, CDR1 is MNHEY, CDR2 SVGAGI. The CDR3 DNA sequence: TGTGCCAGCAGTTACCAGAATTCCTATAATTCACCCCTCCACTTT. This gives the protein CASSYQNSYNSPLHF.

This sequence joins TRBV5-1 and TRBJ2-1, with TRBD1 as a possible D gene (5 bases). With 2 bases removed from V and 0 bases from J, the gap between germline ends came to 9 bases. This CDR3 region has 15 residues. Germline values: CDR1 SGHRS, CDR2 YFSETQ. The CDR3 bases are TGCGCCAGCAGCTTAGCTGGACACTCCTACAATGAGCAGTTCTTC. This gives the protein CASSLAGHSYNEQFF.

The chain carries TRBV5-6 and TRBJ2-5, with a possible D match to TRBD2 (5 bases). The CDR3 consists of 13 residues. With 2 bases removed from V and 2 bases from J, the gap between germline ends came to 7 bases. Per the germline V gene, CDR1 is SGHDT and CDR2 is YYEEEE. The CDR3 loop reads CASSFRDQETQYF. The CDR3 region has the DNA TGTGCCAGCAGCTTCCGGGATCAAGAGACCCAGTACTTC.

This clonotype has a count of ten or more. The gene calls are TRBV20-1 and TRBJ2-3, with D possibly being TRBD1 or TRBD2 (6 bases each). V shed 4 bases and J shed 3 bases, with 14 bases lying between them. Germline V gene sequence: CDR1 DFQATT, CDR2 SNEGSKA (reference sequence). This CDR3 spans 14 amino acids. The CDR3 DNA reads TGCAGTGCTACGGTGGGGGGCCAGACAGATACGCAGTATTTT. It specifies CSATVGGQTDTQYF.

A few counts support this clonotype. CDR3 sequence (DNA): TGTGCCAGCAGTCGAGACCCGGGGAGTGAAGCTTTCTTT. As protein: CASSRDPGSEAFF. V gene TRBV6-2 or TRBV6-3 combines with J gene TRBJ1-1; D is ambiguous. The V and J ends lost 5 bases and 7 bases respectively, with 14 bases between them. Germline V gene sequence: CDR1 MNHEY, CDR2 SVGEGT. The CDR3 is made up of 13 amino acids.

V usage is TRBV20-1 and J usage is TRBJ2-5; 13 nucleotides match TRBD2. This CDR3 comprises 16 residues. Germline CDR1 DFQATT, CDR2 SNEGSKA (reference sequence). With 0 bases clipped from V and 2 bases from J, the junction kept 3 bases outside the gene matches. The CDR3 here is CSARDQLAGGQETQYF. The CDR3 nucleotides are TGCAGTGCTAGAGATCAACTAGCGGGGGGGCAAGAGACCCAGTACTTC.

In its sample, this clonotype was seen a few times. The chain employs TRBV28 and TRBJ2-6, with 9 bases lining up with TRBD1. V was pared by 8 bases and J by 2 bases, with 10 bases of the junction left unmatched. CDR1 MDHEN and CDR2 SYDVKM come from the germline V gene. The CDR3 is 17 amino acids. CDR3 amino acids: CASSSAGQGAGANVLTF. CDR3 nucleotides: TGTGCCAGCTCCAGTGCGGGACAGGGAGCTGGGGCCAACGTCCTGACTTTC.